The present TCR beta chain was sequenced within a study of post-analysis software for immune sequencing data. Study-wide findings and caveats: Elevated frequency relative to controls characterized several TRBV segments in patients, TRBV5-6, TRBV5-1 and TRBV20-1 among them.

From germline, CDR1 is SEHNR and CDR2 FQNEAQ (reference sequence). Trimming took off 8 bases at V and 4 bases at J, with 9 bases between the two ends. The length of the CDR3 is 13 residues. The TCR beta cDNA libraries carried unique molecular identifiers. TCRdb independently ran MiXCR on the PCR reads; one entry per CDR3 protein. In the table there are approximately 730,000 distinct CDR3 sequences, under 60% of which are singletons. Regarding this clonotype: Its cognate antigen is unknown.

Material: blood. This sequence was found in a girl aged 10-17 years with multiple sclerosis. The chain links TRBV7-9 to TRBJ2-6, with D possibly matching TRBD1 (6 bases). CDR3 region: CASYRVGANVLTF. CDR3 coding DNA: TGTGCCAGCTACAGGGTCGGGGCCAACGTCCTGACTTTC. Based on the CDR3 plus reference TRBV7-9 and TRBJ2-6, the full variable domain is DTGVSQNPRHKITKRGQNVTFRCDPISEHNRLYWYRQTLGQGPEFLTYFQNEAQLEKSRLLSDRFSAERPKGSFSTLEIQRTEQGDSAMYLCASYRVGANVLTFGAGSRLTVL.